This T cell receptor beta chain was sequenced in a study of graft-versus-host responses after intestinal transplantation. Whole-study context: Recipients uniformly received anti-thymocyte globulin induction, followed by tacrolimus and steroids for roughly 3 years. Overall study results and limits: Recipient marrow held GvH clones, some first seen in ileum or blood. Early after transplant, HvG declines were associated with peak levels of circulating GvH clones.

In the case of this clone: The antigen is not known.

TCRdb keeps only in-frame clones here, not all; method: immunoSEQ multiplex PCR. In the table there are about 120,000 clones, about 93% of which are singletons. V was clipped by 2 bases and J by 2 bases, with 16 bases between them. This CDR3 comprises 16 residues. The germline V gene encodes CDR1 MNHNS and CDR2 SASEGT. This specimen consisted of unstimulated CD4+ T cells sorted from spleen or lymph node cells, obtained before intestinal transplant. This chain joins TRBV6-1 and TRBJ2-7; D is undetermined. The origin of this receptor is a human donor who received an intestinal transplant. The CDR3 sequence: CASSETPPLKPYEQYF. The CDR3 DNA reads TGTGCCAGCAGTGAAACCCCCCCGCTGAAGCCCTACGAGCAGTACTTC.